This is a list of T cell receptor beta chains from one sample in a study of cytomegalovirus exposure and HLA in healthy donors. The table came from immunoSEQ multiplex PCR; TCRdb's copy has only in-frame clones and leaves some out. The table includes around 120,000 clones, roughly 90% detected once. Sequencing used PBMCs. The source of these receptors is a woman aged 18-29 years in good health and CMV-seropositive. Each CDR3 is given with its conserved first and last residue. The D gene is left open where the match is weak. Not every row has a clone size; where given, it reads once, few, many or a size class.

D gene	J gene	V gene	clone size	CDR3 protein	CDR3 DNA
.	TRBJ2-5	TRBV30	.	CASSIGETRYF	TGTGCCTCATCTATTGGGGAGACCCGGTACTTC
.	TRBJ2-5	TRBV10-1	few	CASSLGRGETQYF	TGCGCCAGCAGCCTTGGGCGTGGGGAGACCCAGTACTTC
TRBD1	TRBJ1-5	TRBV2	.	CASSEGQSFGSQHF	TGTGCCAGCAGTGAGGGACAGAGCTTTGGATCCCAGCATTTT
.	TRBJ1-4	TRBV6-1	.	CASSQNRVTGEKLFF	TGTGCCAGCAGTCAGAACAGGGTGACCGGCGAAAAACTGTTTTTT
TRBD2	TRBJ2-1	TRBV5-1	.	CASSLGPGLAGVYNEQFF	TGCGCCAGCAGCTTGGGCCCGGGACTAGCGGGGGTCTACAATGAGCAGTTCTTC
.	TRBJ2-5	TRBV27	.	CASSSSARRETQYF	TGTGCCAGCAGTTCTTCCGCCCGTCGGGAGACCCAGTACTTC
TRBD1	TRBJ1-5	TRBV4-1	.	CASSRQGYGQPQHF	TGCGCCAGCAGCCGACAGGGCTATGGTCAGCCCCAGCATTTT
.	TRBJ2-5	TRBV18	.	CASSPQRQSIQETQYF	TGTGCCAGCTCACCACAGAGACAGAGTATTCAAGAGACCCAGTACTTC
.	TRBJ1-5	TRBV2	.	CASSRLNSNQPQHF	TGTGCCAGCAGTCGGTTAAATAGCAATCAGCCCCAGCATTTT
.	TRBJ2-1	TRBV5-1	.	CASSPGAGSSYNEQFF	TGCGCCAGCAGTCCTGGGGCGGGGAGCTCCTACAATGAGCAGTTCTTC